Shown below are 8 T cell receptor beta chains from a single sample sequenced in a study of immune cell composition in non-small cell lung cancer. Assay: immunoSEQ multiplex PCR; the TCRdb copy retains only in-frame clones and omits some. In the table there are 11,000 or so clones, around 62% of which are singletons. Sequenced: lung tumor tissue. The receptors were sampled from a human donor with non-small cell lung cancer.

This chain links TRBV7-9 with TRBJ1-2, with D uncertain. CDR3 length equals 14 residues. Trimming left V 3 bases short and J 3 bases short, with 11 bases between. Per germline, CDR1 SEHNR and CDR2 FQNEAQ (reference sequence). CDR3 loop: CASSLDSAYYGYTF. CDR3 nucleotides: TGTGCCAGCAGCTTGGACTCAGCTTACTATGGCTACACCTTC. The full variable domain, its missing parts supplied by reference TRBV7-9 and TRBJ1-2, is DTGVSQNPRHKITKRGQNVTFRCDPISEHNRLYWYRQTLGQGPEFLTYFQNEAQLEKSRLLSDRFSAERPKGSFSTLEIQRTEQGDSAMYLCASSLDSAYYGYTFGSGTRLTVV.

This clone was detected only once. The DNA for the CDR3 is TGTGCCAGCACCCTTGGCGGCGGCTATGGCTACACCTTC. Protein: CASTLGGGYGYTF. The rearrangement joins TRBV2 to TRBJ1-2; no firm D call. Trimming shortened V by 7 bases and J by 4 bases, and 13 bases separated the two germline ends. This CDR3 has 13 amino acids. Germline assignment: CDR1 SNHLY and CDR2 FYNNEI. The complete variable domain, with remaining parts taken from reference TRBV2 and TRBJ1-2, reads EPEVTQTPSHQVTQMGQEVILRCVPISNHLYFYWYRQILGQKVEFLVSFYNNEISEKSEIFDDQFSVERPDGSNFTLKIRSTKLEDSAMYFCASTLGGGYGYTFGSGTRLTVV.

The gene calls are TRBV13 and TRBJ2-5; D remains ambiguous. Between the trimmed V and J ends, which lost 1 base and 4 bases, there was a span of 10 bases. Germline CDR1 PRHDT, CDR2 FYEKMQ (reference sequence). CDR3 size: 14 residues. The DNA of the CDR3 is TGTGCCAGCAGCTTAGCGGCGCTAGGAGAGACCCAGTACTTC. Translation gives CASSLAALGETQYF.

The chain carries TRBV7-2 and TRBJ1-2; 8 bases map to TRBD1. The V and J ends lost 5 bases and 7 bases, in that order; junction bases with no gene match: 6. CDR1 and CDR2 (germline): SGHTA, FQGNSA. The length of the CDR3 is 13 residues. DNA of the CDR3: TGTGCCAGCAGCAAGACAGGGGTTCGTGGCTACACCTTC. Translation: CASSKTGVRGYTF. Combining the CDR3 with reference TRBV7-2 and TRBJ1-2 gives the whole variable domain GAGVSQSPSNKVTEKGKDVELRCDPISGHTALYWYRQSLGQGLEFLIYFQGNSAPDKSGLPSDRFSAERTGGSVSTLTIQRTQQEDSAVYLCASSKTGVRGYTFGSGTRLTVV.

This chain uses TRBV19 with TRBJ2-7, with 7 nucleotides matching TRBD1. Germline loops: CDR1 LNHDA, CDR2 SQIVND (reference sequence). J lost 4 bases, V lost 6 bases, and 12 bases had no gene match. This CDR3 spans 15 amino acids. Written as DNA, the CDR3 is TGTGCCAGTAGATCGACAGGGACACCTTTTTACGAGCAGTACTTC. Its translation is CASRSTGTPFYEQYF. The entire variable domain, with the rest obtained from reference TRBV19 and TRBJ2-7, is as follows: DGGITQSPKYLFRKEGQNVTLSCEQNLNHDAMYWYRQDPGQGLRLIYYSQIVNDFQKGDIAEGYSVSREKKESFPLTVTSAQKNPTAFYLCASRSTGTPFYEQYFGPGTRLTVT.

V and J are TRBV11-2 and TRBJ2-7; tentatively, D is TRBD2 (6 bases). Germline lookup yields CDR1 SGHAT and CDR2 FQNNGV. Trimming removed 5 bases from V and 6 bases from J, with 17 bases in between. The CDR3 runs 14 residues. The CDR3 DNA reads TGTGCCAGCAGCCTCAGCCGGGAGTGGTCCGAGCAGTACTTC. This encodes CASSLSREWSEQYF.

This chain links TRBV28 with TRBJ1-4; D might be TRBD1 (5 bases). This CDR3 is 14 amino acids long. Germline loops: CDR1 MDHEN, CDR2 SYDVKM. Deletions cut 5 bases from V and 7 bases from J, with 14 bases between. CDR3 loop: CASSNRPVVEKLFF. DNA of the CDR3: TGTGCCAGCAGTAACAGGCCAGTGGTTGAAAAACTGTTTTTT. The variable domain in full, completed from reference TRBV28 and TRBJ1-4, reads DVKVTQSSRYLVKRTGEKVFLECVQDMDHENMFWYRQDPGLGLRLIYFSYDVKMKEKGDIPEGYSVSREKKERFSLILESASTNQTSMYLCASSNRPVVEKLFFGSGTQLSVL.

This clone was recorded a few times. The V and J genes are TRBV5-1 and TRBJ2-1, with TRBD2 matching 11 bases. The CDR3 runs 17 residues. J lost 2 bases, V lost 2 bases, and 6 bases had no gene match. Germline V CDR1 and CDR2: SGHRS, YFSETQ. For the CDR3, the DNA is TGCGCCAGCAGCTTCCCTAGCGGGAGGCTTACCTACAATGAGCAGTTCTTC. It specifies CASSFPSGRLTYNEQFF. Full variable domain (missing parts from reference TRBV5-1 and TRBJ2-1): KAGVTQTPRYLIKTRGQQVTLSCSPISGHRSVSWYQQTPGQGLQFLFEYFSETQRNKGNFPGRFSGRQFSNSRSEMNVSTLELGDSALYLCASSFPSGRLTYNEQFFGPGTRLTVL.